This TCR beta chain was retrieved from a study of T-cell reconstitution after alpha-beta-depleted transplantation in children. The CDR3 runs 20 residues. V lost 2 bases to trimming and J lost 3 bases, with 27 bases between them. Per germline, CDR1 SGHAT and CDR2 FQDESV (reference sequence). The sample holds a few counts of this clonotype. The authors prepared the TCRbeta library with unique molecular identifiers. TCRdb re-called the PCR reads with MiXCR, one entry per CDR3 protein. The table lists 500,000 to 600,000 distinct CDR3 sequences, around 19% of them singletons, with around 3.3% in the top ten.

The input for sequencing was PBMCs from the stem cell graft donor, taken from the stem cell graft. The receptor's source is a human donor who donated a stem cell graft to a child with acute lymphoblastic leukemia. This chain links TRBV11-1 with TRBJ2-3; perhaps TRBD2 as D (5 bases). The CDR3 loop is CASSLSGTETGVAGTDTQYF. CDR3 in DNA: TGTGCCAGCAGCTTAAGCGGCACGGAGACCGGTGTGGCCGGGACAGATACGCAGTATTTT.